This T cell receptor beta chain derives from a study of blood T cell repertoires in COVID-19. About the study: Some COVID-19 samples were acute and others convalescent; all came from the United States, Italy and Spain.

The junction had 10 bases not matched to a gene; V was cut back by 3 bases and J by 7 bases. Per the germline V gene, CDR1 is DFQATT and CDR2 is SNEGSKA (reference sequence). This CDR3 has 15 amino acids. This clone was seen a single time. Sequenced by immunoSEQ multiplex PCR; TCRdb stores in-frame clones only, minus some. The sample includes around 150,000 clones, approximately 86% of them seen just once. The sample comprised peripheral blood. The chain has TRBV20-1 and TRBJ1-5; TRBD1 matches at 9 bases. The receptor was isolated from a young man with acute or convalescent COVID-19. This CDR3 reads CSASRKTGGIQPQHF. The CDR3 region has the DNA TGCAGTGCTAGTAGGAAGACAGGGGGTATCCAGCCCCAGCATTTT.